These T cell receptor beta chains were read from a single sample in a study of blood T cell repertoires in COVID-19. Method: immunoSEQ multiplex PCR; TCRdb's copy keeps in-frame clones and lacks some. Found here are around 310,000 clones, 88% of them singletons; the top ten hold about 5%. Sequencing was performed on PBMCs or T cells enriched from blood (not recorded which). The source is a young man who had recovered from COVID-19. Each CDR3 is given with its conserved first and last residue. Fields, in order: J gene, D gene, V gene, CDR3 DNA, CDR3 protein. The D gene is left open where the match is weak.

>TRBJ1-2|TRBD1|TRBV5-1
TGCGCCAGCAGCCCAGGGGGTGGGCCGCAAACGTATGGCTACACCTTC
CASSPGGGPQTYGYTF
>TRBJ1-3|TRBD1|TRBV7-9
TGTGCCAGCAGCCCTAGGACAGGGGGCCCCAACTCTGGAAACACCATATATTTT
CASSPRTGGPNSGNTIYF
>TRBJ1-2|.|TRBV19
TGTGCCAGTAGTGCCCAGGGGTTATATGGCTACACCTTC
CASSAQGLYGYTF
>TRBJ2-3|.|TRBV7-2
TGTGCCAGCAGCTTAGAAGGGGGGGGGACGCAGTATTTT
CASSLEGGGTQYF
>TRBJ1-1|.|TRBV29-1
TGCAGCGACGGACACCCCATGAACACTGAAGCTTTCTTT
CSDGHPMNTEAFF
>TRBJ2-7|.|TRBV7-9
TGTGCCAGCAGCTTAGGACAGTTCTACGAGCAGTACTTC
CASSLGQFYEQYF
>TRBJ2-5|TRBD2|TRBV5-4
TGTGCCAGCAGCTCCACCGGGACTAGCTTAGGGACCCAGTACTTC
CASSSTGTSLGTQYF
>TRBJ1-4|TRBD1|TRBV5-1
TGCGCCAGCAGCTGGGGACAGGGGAAGGGGGAAAAACTGTTTTTT
CASSWGQGKGEKLFF
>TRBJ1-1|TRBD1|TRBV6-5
TGTGCCAGCAGTTCCAGCAGGGGGCATGATGAAGCTTTCTTT
CASSSSRGHDEAFF
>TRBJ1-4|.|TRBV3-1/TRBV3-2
TGTGCCAGCAGCCCGCGGTGGACTAATGAAAAACTGTTTTTT
CASSPRWTNEKLFF